This TCR beta chain was identified during a study of cytomegalovirus exposure and HLA in healthy donors. Study-wide context: HLA-typed donors contributed about 85 million unique TCRs, which were held in an early data release.

PCR used 60 Vbeta primers and 13 Jbeta primers. Libraries were prepared by immunoSEQ multiplex PCR; TCRdb keeps only in-frame clonotypes and omits some of them. There are some 110,000 clones in the sample; 75% to 85% occur only once, and 2.1% lies in the top ten. A word on this clone: Its cognate antigen is unknown.

General study points: The study reported that TCR beta sequences accurately predicted HLA-A and HLA-B alleles in most subjects. Cytomegalovirus status was reportedly diagnosed by the classifier with high specificity and sensitivity. Per a prior analysis, the majority of TCR beta V segments were productive roughly 87% or roughly 30% of the time.

The CDR3 spans 15 residues. Germline CDR1 reads LGHNA; CDR2 reads YNFKEQ. The germline V and J ends were trimmed by 9 bases and 5 bases, with 19 bases remaining between them. The source of this sequence is a man younger than 40 in good health and CMV-seronegative. Sequencing was performed on PBMCs. V gene TRBV4-2 combines with J gene TRBJ2-2; TRBD2 is a possible D gene (5 bases). CDR3 protein: CASRMRTLTTGELFF. CDR3 sequence (DNA): TGTGCCAGTAGAATGCGGACTCTCACAACCGGGGAGCTGTTTTTT.